This T cell receptor (beta chain) was documented in a study of cytomegalovirus exposure and HLA in healthy donors. There are 14 residues in the CDR3. The V gene's germline CDR1 is KGHSH and CDR2 LQKENI. The ends were cut back, 6 bases at V and 2 bases at J, with 14 bases in the middle. About this clone: Its target is not known.

With 60 Vbeta and 13 Jbeta primers, the PCR was carried out. Clones were sequenced by immunoSEQ multiplex PCR, and TCRdb holds only the in-frame ones, with some missing. The sample shows 100,000 or so clones, approximately 80% of them seen only once. Study results and limitations: Reported performance of the classifier showed diagnosis of cytomegalovirus status with high specificity and sensitivity. The authors confirmed in vitro that a few CMV-associated chains were specific for CMV antigens. Sequence variants that were highly shared formed a cluster that was likely a sequencing artifact.

All the people who gave samples were healthy bone marrow donors. This receptor was identified in a male donor in good health and CMV-seronegative. Sequencing was done on a sample of PBMCs. The chain uses TRBV18 and TRBJ2-7; D might be TRBD2 (5 bases). The CDR3 spells CASSQSRGAYEQYF. The CDR3 region has the DNA TGTGCCAGCTCCCAAAGCCGGGGAGCCTACGAGCAGTACTTC.